A selection of T cell receptor beta chains follows, all from one sample in a study of graft-versus-host responses after intestinal transplantation. Sequencing used immunoSEQ multiplex PCR; TCRdb keeps in-frame clones, though not all of them. The sample lists tens of thousands of clones, about 90% seen once, with roughly 2.7% in the top ten. Sequencing was performed on PBMCs, taken about 120 days after intestinal transplantation. These receptor sequences come from a human patient who received an intestinal transplant, so some T cells may come from the graft donor. CDR3s include the opening cysteine and the closing phenylalanine or tryptophan.

>TRBV6-5|16|TRBJ2-4
CASSYAGVLAKNIQYF
>TRBV5-4|11|TRBJ2-7
CASSLAGEQYF
>TRBV25-1|16|TRBJ2-1
CASSHLPGEATNEQFF
>TRBV5-4|14|TRBJ2-3
CASSLQSGAETQYF
>TRBV28|14|TRBJ1-1
CASSFRTGVTEAFF
>TRBV9|13|TRBJ2-1
CASSVEGLAEQFF
>TRBV10-3|13|TRBJ1-1
CAIRRGQNTEAFF
>TRBV5-4|15|TRBJ2-7
CASSSGQGSSYEQYF
>TRBV9|16|TRBJ2-1
CASSVDVGGPHNEQFF
>TRBV19|13|TRBJ2-2
CASSPPDTGELFF
>TRBV10-3|16|TRBJ2-2
CAISEAREGRTGELFF
>TRBV6-9|14|TRBJ2-2
CASSYFGGTGELFF
>TRBV6-5|16|TRBJ2-7
CASSYSTAQVFDEQYF
>TRBV28|12|TRBJ2-7
CASSSPGRWQYF
>TRBV18|15|TRBJ1-4
CASSPVGPLNEKLFF
>TRBV7-2|14|TRBJ2-1
CASSRVRGDNEQFF
>TRBV5-4|12|TRBJ2-1
CASSLGADEQFF
>TRBV4-1|14|TRBJ1-1
CASSQPGLNTEAFF
>TRBV19|13|TRBJ2-7
CASSRTGAQQQYF
>TRBV5-1|14|TRBJ2-5
CVSSPGQGQETQYF
>TRBV6-5|14|TRBJ1-5
CASSYSTGIQPQHF
>TRBV7-6|15|TRBJ2-7
CASSLTAHIRDEQYF
>TRBV6-5|13|TRBJ2-1
CASSPQGNNEQFF
>TRBV4-1|15|-
CASSQRSGQGNEQYF
>TRBV4-1|14|TRBJ2-1
CASSHRDSYNEQFF
>TRBV6-4|19|TRBJ1-1
CASSPTPVHLRFLNTEAFF
>TRBV20-1|11|TRBJ1-4
CSWRGGEKLFF
>TRBV19|12|TRBJ2-7
CASSMQGNEQYF
>TRBV5-5|12|TRBJ2-3
CASSLSTDTQYF
>TRBV7-9|15|TRBJ1-1
CASSFSSVKNTEAFF
>TRBV7-6|15|TRBJ2-1
CASSGTSPPGNEQFF
>TRBV7-2|14|TRBJ1-3
CASSLRANGNTIYF
>TRBV28|13|TRBJ2-7
CASSRPSRPAQYF
>TRBV28|16|TRBJ2-1
CASRLRLLGGYNEQFF
>TRBV28|15|TRBJ2-3
CAGESGRGGTDTQYF
>TRBV15|16|TRBJ2-5
CATSRDVVHGEETQYF
>TRBV28|15|TRBJ1-5
CASSLPGAENQPQHF
>TRBV4-2|16|TRBJ1-2
CASSQVGQQLNYGYTF
>TRBV7-3|15|TRBJ2-1
CASSPGQGDDNEQFF
>TRBV27|15|TRBJ2-4
CASKGPGLAKNIQYF
>TRBV7-9|14|TRBJ2-5
CASSATGSRETQYF
>TRBV4-1|16|TRBJ2-1
CASSQNSGIHYNEQFF
>TRBV6-1|14|TRBJ1-2
CASSLTDEGYGYTF
>TRBV5-6|14|TRBJ2-5
CASSDRVRRETQYF
>TRBV19|14|TRBJ2-5
CASSMAGDLETQYF
>TRBV7-6|12|TRBJ2-5
CASSLEQETQYF
>TRBV5-5|18|TRBJ2-3
CASSHRQARLPLADTQYF
>TRBV4-1|14|TRBJ2-7
CASSSSETNYEQYF
>TRBV27|16|-
CASSLSRAASSYEQYF
>TRBV4-1|17|TRBJ2-3
CASSPRLAGGRTDTQYF
>TRBV6-6|14|TRBJ1-2
CASSSVGQGRGYTF
>TRBV5-1|13|TRBJ1-2
CASSSTTGVGYTF